The 2 T cell receptor beta chains given below trace back to one sample, sequenced in a study of T cells in Graves' hyperthyroidism and ophthalmopathy. Amplification of TCR beta CDR3 regions used RNA as the template. A first-round RT-PCR of the TCR CDR3 used the HTBI primer set. MiXCR was run by TCRdb on the multiplex PCR reads, yielding one entry per CDR3 protein. The sample holds a few hundred thousand distinct CDR3 sequences, about 14% seen once. Sequencing was carried out using blood. These receptors were obtained from a woman younger than 45 with Graves' ophthalmopathy.

This clonotype was observed a few times. The chain couples TRBV6-6 to TRBJ2-3; D unclear. This CDR3 is 15 amino acids long. Trimming cost V 0 bases and J 1 base, with 8 bases left between them. The germline V gene has CDR1 MNHNY and CDR2 SVGAGI (reference sequence). CDR3 sequence (DNA): TGTGCCAGCAGTTACTCCGGCGGCGGCACAGATACGCAGTATTTT. It is translated as CASSYSGGGTDTQYF.

This clonotype was observed at least ten times. CDR3 nucleotides: TGTGCCAGCAGCTTCGGACGCAGGGAGGGAAAACTGTTTTTT. Encoded protein: CASSFGRREGKLFF. This sequence joins TRBV7-9 and TRBJ1-4; the D gene is possibly TRBD1 (5 bases). V gave up 3 bases and J gave up 10 bases, with 15 bases separating them. CDR3 length equals 14 residues. Germline values: CDR1 SEHNR, CDR2 FQNEAQ (reference sequence).